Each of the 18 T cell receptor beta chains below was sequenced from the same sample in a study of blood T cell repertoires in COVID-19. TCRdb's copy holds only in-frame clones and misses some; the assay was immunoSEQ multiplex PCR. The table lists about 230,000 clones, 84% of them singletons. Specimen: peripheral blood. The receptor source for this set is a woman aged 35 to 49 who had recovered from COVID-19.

The DNA for the CDR3 is TGTGCCAGCTCACTCGGACAGGGGGGCGACGAGCAGTACTTC. Its protein is CASSLGQGGDEQYF. V usage is TRBV18 and J usage is TRBJ2-7, with 10 bases lining up with TRBD1. Germline trimming cut 4 bases from V and 5 bases from J; bases unmatched to any gene: 5. From germline, CDR1 is KGHSH and CDR2 LQKENI. The CDR3 runs 14 residues. Full variable domain (remainder filled in from reference TRBV18 and TRBJ2-7): NAGVMQNPRHLVRRRGQEARLRCSPMKGHSHVYWYRQLPEEGLKFMVYLQKENIIDESGMPKERFSAEFPKEGPSILRIQQVVRGDSAAYFCASSLGQGGDEQYFGPGTRLTVT.

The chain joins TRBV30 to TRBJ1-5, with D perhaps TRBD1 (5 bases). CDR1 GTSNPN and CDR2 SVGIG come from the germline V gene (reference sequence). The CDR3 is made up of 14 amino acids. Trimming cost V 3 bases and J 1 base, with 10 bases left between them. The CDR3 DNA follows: TGTGCCTGGAGCGGGCAGGGAAGCAATCAGCCCCAGCATTTT. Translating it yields CAWSGQGSNQPQHF.

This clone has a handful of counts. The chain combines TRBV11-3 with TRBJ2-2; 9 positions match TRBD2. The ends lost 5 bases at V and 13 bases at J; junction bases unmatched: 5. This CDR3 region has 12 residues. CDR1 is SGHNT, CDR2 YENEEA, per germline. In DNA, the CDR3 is TGTGCCAGCAGCCGCGGGGGGGCGGGGCTGTTTTTT. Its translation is CASSRGGAGLFF.

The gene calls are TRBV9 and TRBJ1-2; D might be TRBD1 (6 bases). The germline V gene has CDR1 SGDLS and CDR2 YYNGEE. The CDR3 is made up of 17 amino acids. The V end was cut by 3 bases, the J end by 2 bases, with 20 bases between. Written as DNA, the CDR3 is TGTGCCAGCAGCGGATGGACAGCCTCACAAGCAAACTATGGCTACACCTTC. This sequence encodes CASSGWTASQANYGYTF.

DNA of the CDR3: TGTGCCAGCAGCAGGGACCTCCTTGGGGGCTCCGGGGAGCTGTTTTTT. The encoded protein is CASSRDLLGGSGELFF. This sequence joins TRBV7-3 and TRBJ2-2; TRBD1 is a possible D gene (6 bases). V lost 5 bases and J lost 6, with 19 bases in between. Looked up from germline, CDR1 is SGHTA and CDR2 is FQGTGA. The CDR3 extends over 16 amino acids. Full variable domain (outside the CDR3, taken from reference TRBV7-3 and TRBJ2-2): GAGVSQTPSNKVTEKGKYVELRCDPISGHTALYWYRQSLGQGPEFLIYFQGTGAADDSGLPNDRFFAVRPEGSVSTLKIQRTERGDSAVYLCASSRDLLGGSGELFFGEGSRLTVL.

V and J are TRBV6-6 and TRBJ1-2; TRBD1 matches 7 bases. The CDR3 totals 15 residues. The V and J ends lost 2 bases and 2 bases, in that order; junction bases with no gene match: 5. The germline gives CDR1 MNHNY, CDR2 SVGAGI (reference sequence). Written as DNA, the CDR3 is TGTGCCAGCAGTTACGTTAACAGGGGAAACTATGGCTACACCTTC. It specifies CASSYVNRGNYGYTF.

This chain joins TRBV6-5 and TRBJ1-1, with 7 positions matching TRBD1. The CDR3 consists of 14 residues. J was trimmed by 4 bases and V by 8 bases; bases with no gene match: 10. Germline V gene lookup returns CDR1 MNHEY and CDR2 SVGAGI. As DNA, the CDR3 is TGTGCCAGCGGAGAAAGGGGGCCTGGCACTGAAGCTTTCTTT. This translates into CASGERGPGTEAFF.

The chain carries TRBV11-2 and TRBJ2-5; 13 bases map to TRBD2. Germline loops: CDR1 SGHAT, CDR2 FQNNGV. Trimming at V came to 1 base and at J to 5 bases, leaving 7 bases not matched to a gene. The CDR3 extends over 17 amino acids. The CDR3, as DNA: TGTGCCAGCAGCTTAGTTTGGGGGACTAGCGGGGTCGAGACCCAGTACTTC. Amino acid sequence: CASSLVWGTSGVETQYF.

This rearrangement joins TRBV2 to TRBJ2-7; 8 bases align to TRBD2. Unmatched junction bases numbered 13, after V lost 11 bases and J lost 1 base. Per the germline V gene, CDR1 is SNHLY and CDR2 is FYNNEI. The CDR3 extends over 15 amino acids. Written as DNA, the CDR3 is TGTGCCCTGGGAGATAGCGGGGAAAGGTCCTACGAGCAGTACTTC. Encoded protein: CALGDSGERSYEQYF.

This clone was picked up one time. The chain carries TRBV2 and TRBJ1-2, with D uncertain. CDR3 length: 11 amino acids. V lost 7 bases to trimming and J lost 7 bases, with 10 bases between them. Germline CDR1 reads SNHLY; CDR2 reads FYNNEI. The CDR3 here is CASKLEFGYTF. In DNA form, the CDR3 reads TGTGCCAGCAAGTTGGAGTTTGGCTACACCTTC.

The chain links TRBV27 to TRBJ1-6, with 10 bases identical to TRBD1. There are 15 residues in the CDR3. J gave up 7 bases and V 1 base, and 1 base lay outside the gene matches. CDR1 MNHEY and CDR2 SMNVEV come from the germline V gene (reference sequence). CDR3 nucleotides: TGTGCCAGCAGTTTATGGGGACAGGGGAATTCACCCCTCCACTTT. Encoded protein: CASSLWGQGNSPLHF.

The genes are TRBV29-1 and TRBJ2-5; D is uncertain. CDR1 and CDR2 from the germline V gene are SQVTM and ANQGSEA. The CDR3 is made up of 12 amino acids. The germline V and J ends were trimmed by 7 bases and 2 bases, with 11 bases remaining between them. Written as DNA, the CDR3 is TGCAGCGCTGGGCCGTTGCAAGAGACCCAGTACTTC. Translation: CSAGPLQETQYF.

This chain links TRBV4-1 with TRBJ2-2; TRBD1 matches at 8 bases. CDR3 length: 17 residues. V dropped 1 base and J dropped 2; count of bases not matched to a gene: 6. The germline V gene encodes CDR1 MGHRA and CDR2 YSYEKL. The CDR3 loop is CASSQALDRANTGELFF. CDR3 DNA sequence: TGCGCCAGCAGCCAAGCCTTGGACAGGGCAAACACCGGGGAGCTGTTTTTT.

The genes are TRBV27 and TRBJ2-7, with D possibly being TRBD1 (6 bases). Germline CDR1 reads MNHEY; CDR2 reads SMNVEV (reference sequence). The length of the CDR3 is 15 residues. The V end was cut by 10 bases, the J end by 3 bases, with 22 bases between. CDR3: CATSPGQLYFYEQYF. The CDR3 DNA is TGTGCCACCTCACCAGGACAGCTATACTTCTACGAGCAGTACTTC.

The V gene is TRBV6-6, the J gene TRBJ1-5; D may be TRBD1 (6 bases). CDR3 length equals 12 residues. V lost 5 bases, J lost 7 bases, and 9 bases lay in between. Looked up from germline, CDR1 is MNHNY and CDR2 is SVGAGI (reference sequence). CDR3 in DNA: TGTGCCAGCAGTCAAGACAGGCAGCCCCAGCATTTT. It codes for CASSQDRQPQHF.

The CDR3 loop reads CASRQIQGMVNSPLHF. The CDR3 bases are TGTGCCAGCAGACAAATCCAGGGGATGGTTAATTCACCCCTCCACTTT. V gene TRBV28 combines with J gene TRBJ1-6, with D tentatively TRBD1 (6 bases). CDR3 length equals 16 residues. V lost 6 bases and J lost 6, with 18 bases in between. The germline V gene has CDR1 MDHEN and CDR2 SYDVKM.

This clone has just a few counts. CDR3 residues: CASSGRTGMNTEAFF. Here the CDR3 DNA reads TGCGCCAGCAGCGGGCGGACAGGGATGAACACTGAAGCTTTCTTT. The V gene is TRBV5-1, the J gene TRBJ1-1; 8 bases line up with TRBD1. The CDR3 contains 15 residues. Germline V CDR1 and CDR2: SGHRS, YFSETQ. Trimming took 4 bases from V and 0 from J; bases not matched to a gene: 5.

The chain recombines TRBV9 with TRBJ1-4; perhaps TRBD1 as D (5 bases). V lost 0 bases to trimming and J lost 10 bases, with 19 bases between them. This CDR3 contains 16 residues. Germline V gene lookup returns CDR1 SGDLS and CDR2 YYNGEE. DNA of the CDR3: TGTGCCAGCAGCGTAGGAGGGGTGCGTGAGGGAGGAAAACTGTTTTTT. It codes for CASSVGGVREGGKLFF.